The clone carrying this T cell receptor (beta chain) has just a few counts. As yet, its antigen is unknown. The source of the sample is a study of blood T cells in healthy people across ages. Looking at the study overall: Capturing about one barcoded beta molecule per two T cells was achieved by template switching.

General study points: Changes in expanded clonotypes were possibly confounded, as the CMV status of donors was unknown.

The V end lost 4 bases, the J end lost 3 bases, and 14 bases lay between the germline ends. This CDR3 has 15 residues. In germline, CDR1 is KGHSH, CDR2 LQKENI. RNA extraction gave at least 5 micrograms of total RNA per sample. A J-beta primer mix and a sample-barcoded 5' primer were used in a second PCR of roughly 6 to 11 cycles. TCRdb fed the 5' RACE reads into MiXCR, producing one record per CDR3 protein. There are 1.5 million to 2 million distinct CDR3 sequences in the sample; 28% occur only once, and roughly 8% lies in the top ten. The chain joins TRBV18 to TRBJ2-3; D unresolved. Specimen: blood. The TCR was taken from a woman aged 25 to 39 in good health. The CDR3 is CASSLRGSTTDTQYF. The CDR3 bases are TGTGCCAGCTCACTACGCGGATCCACTACAGATACGCAGTATTTT.